These 21 T cell receptor beta chains came from one sample sequenced in a study of T cells in Graves' hyperthyroidism and ophthalmopathy. What was amplified from RNA transcripts were TCR beta CDR3 regions. A set of HTBI primers served as the primers for a first-round RT-PCR of the TCR CDR3. TCRdb reprocessed the multiplex PCR reads with MiXCR, giving one entry per CDR3 protein. The sample contains over 450,000 distinct CDR3 sequences, over 15% of which appear only once. Sequencing was done on a sample of blood. The receptors were gathered from a woman under 30 with Graves' ophthalmopathy.

This clonotype appeared many times. DNA for the CDR3: TGTGCCAGCAGACCGACAGGGAGCAATCAGCCCCAGCATTTT. Encoded protein: CASRPTGSNQPQHF. The chain links TRBV2 to TRBJ1-5, with TRBD1 identical over 7 bases. The CDR3 totals 14 residues. Germline CDR1 reads SNHLY; CDR2 reads FYNNEI. The trim removed 6 bases at V and 1 base at J, leaving 3 bases unmatched.

The genes are TRBV15 and TRBJ2-5; TRBD2 matches 8 bases. This CDR3 is 16 amino acids long. V lost 1 base, J lost 2 bases, and 6 bases stayed unmatched. Germline V gives CDR1 LNHNV, CDR2 YYDKDF (reference sequence). CDR3 amino acids: CATSRAPSGSQETQYF. The CDR3 bases are TGTGCCACCAGCAGAGCCCCTAGCGGGTCGCAAGAGACCCAGTACTTC.

This clonotype was observed many times. This chain joins TRBV28 and TRBJ1-1; D not resolved. V was cut by 1 base and J by 7 bases, with 7 bases left in between. Germline V gene sequence: CDR1 MDHEN, CDR2 SYDVKM. The CDR3 sequence is 12 residues long. The CDR3 sequence: CASSLSPNEAFF. Here the CDR3 DNA reads TGTGCCAGCAGTTTATCCCCTAATGAAGCTTTCTTT. The full variable domain, completed using reference TRBV28 and TRBJ1-1, is DVKVTQSSRYLVKRTGEKVFLECVQDMDHENMFWYRQDPGLGLRLIYFSYDVKMKEKGDIPEGYSVSREKKERFSLILESASTNQTSMYLCASSLSPNEAFFGQGTRLTVV.

The CDR3 loop is CASSLTTRGRFQETQYF. The CDR3 bases are TGTGCCAGCAGCCTCACTACCAGGGGGCGCTTCCAAGAGACCCAGTACTTC. The rearrangement links TRBV7-6 to TRBJ2-5; 8 bases fit TRBD1. CDR1 and CDR2 (germline): SGHVS, FNYEAQ. The CDR3 consists of 17 residues. Unmatched junction bases numbered 12, after V lost 5 bases and J lost 1 base. The full variable domain, with the rest looked up from reference TRBV7-6 and TRBJ2-5, is GAGVSQSPRYKVTKRGQDVALRCDPISGHVSLYWYRQALGQGPEFLTYFNYEAQQDKSGLPNDRFSAERPEGSISTLTIQRTEQRDSAMYRCASSLTTRGRFQETQYFGPGTRLLVL.

The chain carries TRBV20-1 and TRBJ2-5; D is unresolved. CDR1 is DFQATT and CDR2 is SNEGSKA in the germline V gene (reference sequence). This CDR3 has 12 residues. V lost 2 bases and J 2 bases, leaving 6 bases between the germline ends. CDR3 coding DNA: TGCAGTGCTAGACTAGTACAAGAGACCCAGTACTTC. Its protein product is CSARLVQETQYF.

V and J are TRBV19 and TRBJ1-3; D remains unclear. There are 14 residues in the CDR3. Germline CDR1 is LNHDA and CDR2 is SQIVND (reference sequence). V lost 3 bases to trimming and J lost 0 bases, with 6 bases between them. The CDR3 here is CASSIADSGNTIYF. DNA for the CDR3: TGTGCCAGTAGTATTGCGGACTCTGGAAACACCATATATTTT.

Notes on this clonotype: At one end, the junction sequence differs from germline, possibly due to a read error. J is TRBJ1-1 and V is TRBV19; 7 bases map to TRBD1. The V gene's germline CDR1 is LNHDA and CDR2 SQIVND (reference sequence). This CDR3 is 13 amino acids long. Here the CDR3 DNA reads TGTGCCAGCCTCGACAGGGAGAACACTGGAGCTTTCTTT. Translating it yields CASLDRENTGAFF.

This clonotype was found a few times. The junction departs from the called germline gene at one end, perhaps through a read error. The V gene is TRBV28, the J gene TRBJ2-1; TRBD1 matches 9 bases. Germline-derived CDR1 and CDR2 are MDHEN and SYDVKM. CDR3 length equals 16 residues. CDR3 in DNA: TGTGCCTGCAGCTCAGCACAGGGGGCGGAATACAATGAGCAGTTCTTC. Amino acid sequence: CACSSAQGAEYNEQFF. Full variable domain (missing parts from reference TRBV28 and TRBJ2-1): DVKVTQSSRYLVKRTGEKVFLECVQDMDHENMFWYRQDPGLGLRLIYFSYDVKMKEKGDIPEGYSVSREKKERFSLILESASTNQTSMYLCACSSAQGAEYNEQFFGPGTRLTVL.

This clonotype was seen a handful of times. CDR3 sequence: CASSLPPGGGNTEAFF. The CDR3, as DNA: TGTGCCAGCAGTTTACCGCCAGGCGGCGGGAACACTGAAGCTTTCTTT. The chain combines TRBV27 with TRBJ1-1, with D hard to call. V shed 2 bases and J shed 1 base, with 14 bases lying between them. This CDR3 has 16 residues. CDR1 and CDR2 (germline): MNHEY, SMNVEV (reference sequence).

V and J are TRBV10-3 and TRBJ2-3, with a possible D match to TRBD1 (5 bases). Trimming took 4 bases from V and 2 from J, leaving 13 bases between them. CDR1 and CDR2 (germline): ENHRY, SYGVKD. This CDR3 has 15 residues. The CDR3 region is CAISGRENPTDTQYF. The CDR3 DNA reads as TGTGCCATCAGTGGCAGGGAAAACCCCACAGATACGCAGTATTTT.

The chain joins TRBV19 to TRBJ2-1; 7 nucleotides match TRBD2. Germline CDR1 reads LNHDA; CDR2 reads SQIVND (reference sequence). With V trimmed by 3 bases and J by 7 bases, 9 bases remained unmatched. The CDR3 extends over 15 amino acids. CDR3 sequence reads: CASSIPDYSGNEQFF. CDR3 DNA: TGTGCCAGTAGTATCCCAGACTATAGCGGGAATGAGCAGTTCTTC.

This clonotype showed up just a few times. The chain couples TRBV28 to TRBJ1-2; 7 bases agree with TRBD1. There are 13 residues in the CDR3. V lost 6 bases and J lost 4; bases outside the gene matches: 5. CDR1 and CDR2 (germline): MDHEN, SYDVKM. CDR3 DNA sequence: TGTGCCAGCAGGGCCGGGACAGCCTATGGCTACACCTTC. As protein: CASRAGTAYGYTF.

This clonotype was found a few times. The chain has TRBV5-1 and TRBJ1-1; D is unclear. Germline lookup yields CDR1 SGHRS and CDR2 YFSETQ. V gave up 4 bases and J gave up 2 bases, with 9 bases separating them. CDR3 length equals 13 residues. The chain's CDR3 is CASSAGSNTEAFF. The CDR3 DNA follows: TGCGCCAGCAGCGCTGGGTCAAACACTGAAGCTTTCTTT.

V is TRBV7-9 and J is TRBJ1-1; 8 bases agree with TRBD1. Germline CDR1 reads SEHNR; CDR2 reads FQNEAQ (reference sequence). With 5 bases clipped from V and 6 bases from J, the junction kept 14 bases outside the gene matches. The CDR3 loop spans 16 amino acids. In nucleotides, the CDR3 is TGTGCCAGCAGCCCGCCAACGGGGACAGGATTACCTGAAGCTTTCTTT. Residues: CASSPPTGTGLPEAFF.

This clonotype came up a few times. The chain links TRBV11-2 to TRBJ2-2, with 8 nucleotides matching TRBD1. This CDR3 contains 13 residues. V gave up 6 bases and J gave up 8 bases; unmatched junction bases: 5. Germline CDR1 reads SGHAT; CDR2 reads FQNNGV. CDR3 sequence: CASSLTGEGELFF. DNA for the CDR3: TGTGCCAGCAGTTTGACAGGGGAAGGGGAGCTGTTTTTT.

This clonotype was counted many times. The chain employs TRBV3-1 and TRBJ1-2, with D hard to call. The CDR3 spans 15 residues. Germline CDR1 and CDR2: LGHDT and YNNKEL (reference sequence). V was pared by 2 bases and J by 1 base, with 11 bases between. This chain's CDR3 is CASSQSSIDNYGYTF. As DNA, the CDR3 is TGTGCCAGCAGCCAATCCAGCATCGATAACTATGGCTACACCTTC.

This clonotype was observed many times. V and J are TRBV28 and TRBJ1-2, with D uncertain. Germline V lookup: CDR1 MDHEN, CDR2 SYDVKM. This CDR3 is built from 11 residues. The V end was cut by 3 bases, the J end by 8 bases, with 7 bases between. The CDR3 spells CASSFNGGYTF. The CDR3 nucleotides are TGTGCCAGCAGTTTTAACGGCGGCTACACCTTC.

This clonotype was seen repeatedly, ten times or more. The chain links TRBV20-1 to TRBJ1-3; D unresolved. CDR1 and CDR2 (germline): DFQATT, SNEGSKA (reference sequence). CDR3 size: 15 residues. Trimming took 0 bases from V and 1 from J, leaving 10 bases between them. CDR3: CSARDLRLSGNTIYF. CDR3 DNA sequence: TGCAGTGCTAGAGATCTCCGCTTGTCTGGAAACACCATATATTTT.

In its sample, this clonotype was seen many times. The chain carries TRBV6-2 or TRBV6-3 and TRBJ1-1, with D perhaps matching TRBD1 (5 bases). This CDR3 is built from 13 residues. Germline loops: CDR1 MNHEY, CDR2 SVGEGT. V lost 0 bases and J lost 10, with 12 bases in between. The CDR3 region is CASSYSLRGRAFF. The CDR3 DNA reads as TGTGCCAGCAGTTACTCGTTGAGGGGCCGAGCTTTCTTT.

The chain has TRBV10-1 and TRBJ2-1, with a weak D call TRBD1 (5 bases). The CDR3 loop spans 13 amino acids. V was cut by 4 bases and J by 4 bases, with 8 bases left in between. CDR1 WNHNN and CDR2 SYGVQD come from the germline V gene (reference sequence). The CDR3 region has the DNA TGCGCCAGCAGTGGACAGTTTTACAATGAGCAGTTCTTC. Translated, it gives CASSGQFYNEQFF.

This clonotype was detected ten times or more. V is TRBV7-3 and J is TRBJ2-3; 8 bases are shared with TRBD2. Germline V gives CDR1 SGHTA, CDR2 FQGTGA. This CDR3 has 18 residues. V shed 5 bases and J 1 base; nucleotides not matched to a gene: 14. The CDR3 sequence: CASSASGGPPSRTDTQYF. The CDR3 DNA sequence: TGTGCCAGCAGCGCCAGCGGGGGCCCACCCTCTCGCACAGATACGCAGTATTTT.